This T cell receptor (beta chain) came from a study of early T cells in non-severe SARS-CoV-2 infection. Study at large: Sequencing used unsorted whole-blood bulk RNA, so chains lack pairing. Overall study findings and caveats: Matching with VDJdb favored anti-spike CD8 responses (missing private and CD4 specificities).

CDR1 and CDR2 from the germline V gene are SQVTM and ANQGSEA. This CDR3 spans 12 amino acids. V gave up 8 bases and J gave up 6 bases, with 14 bases separating them. This clonotype was detected many times. Its antigen is as yet unknown. Attached unique molecular identifiers marked individual cDNA molecules. Each CDR3 protein is one row after TCRdb ran MiXCR on the 5' RACE reads. The table has 66,000 or so distinct CDR3 sequences, 13% seen once. The clonotype was recovered from an adult who was a healthcare worker with PCR-confirmed SARS-CoV-2 infection or an uninfected control (not recorded which). The gene calls are TRBV29-1 and TRBJ2-1; D not certain. Material for sequencing was whole blood. The CDR3 DNA reads as TGCAGCACTCGAGTGGCTGCCAATGAGCAGTTCTTC. It is translated as CSTRVAANEQFF.